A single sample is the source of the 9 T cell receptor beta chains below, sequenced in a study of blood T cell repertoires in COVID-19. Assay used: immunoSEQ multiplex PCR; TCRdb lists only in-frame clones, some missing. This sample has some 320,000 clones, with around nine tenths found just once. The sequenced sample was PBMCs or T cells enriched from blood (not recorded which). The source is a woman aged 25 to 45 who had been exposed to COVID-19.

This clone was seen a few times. The CDR3 DNA follows: TGTGCCAGCAGCTTAGAGGTCCAGGTTAACTATGGCTACACCTTC. Translated, it gives CASSLEVQVNYGYTF. This chain connects TRBV11-2 to TRBJ1-2; D not certain. Trimming removed 0 bases from V and 1 base from J, with 9 bases in between. CDR3 length equals 15 residues. In germline, CDR1 is SGHAT, CDR2 FQNNGV.

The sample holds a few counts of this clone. CDR3: CASSRIAGNSPLHF. The CDR3, as DNA: TGTGCCAGCAGCCGAATCGCAGGGAATTCACCCCTCCACTTT. This rearrangement joins TRBV2 to TRBJ1-6, with TRBD1 as a possible D gene (5 bases). Trimming removed 6 bases from V and 7 bases from J, with 13 bases in between. The CDR3 totals 14 residues. The germline V gene has CDR1 SNHLY and CDR2 FYNNEI.

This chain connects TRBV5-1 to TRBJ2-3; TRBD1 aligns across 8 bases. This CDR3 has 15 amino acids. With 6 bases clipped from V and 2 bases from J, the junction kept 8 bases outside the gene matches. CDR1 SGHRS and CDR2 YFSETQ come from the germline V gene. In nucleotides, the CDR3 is TGCGCCAGCACCTCAGACAGGGGTATCACAGATACGCAGTATTTT. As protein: CASTSDRGITDTQYF.

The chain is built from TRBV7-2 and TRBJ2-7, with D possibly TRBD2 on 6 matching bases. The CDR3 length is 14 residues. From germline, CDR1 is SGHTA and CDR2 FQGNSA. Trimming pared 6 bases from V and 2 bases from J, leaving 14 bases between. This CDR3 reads CASRPGLQTYEQYF. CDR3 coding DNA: TGTGCCAGCAGGCCGGGACTCCAAACCTACGAGCAGTACTTC.

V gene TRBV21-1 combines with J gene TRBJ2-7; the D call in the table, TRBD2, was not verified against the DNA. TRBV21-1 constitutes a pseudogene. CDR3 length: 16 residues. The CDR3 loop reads CASSSGFGTRIYEQYF. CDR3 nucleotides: TGTGCCAGCAGCTCTGGTTTCGGGACTCGAATTTACGAGCAGTACTTC.

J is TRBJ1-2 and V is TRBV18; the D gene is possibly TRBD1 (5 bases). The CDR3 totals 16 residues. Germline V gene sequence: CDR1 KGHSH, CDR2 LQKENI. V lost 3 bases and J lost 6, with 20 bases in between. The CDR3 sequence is CASSPTQRGAVHGYTF. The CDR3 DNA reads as TGTGCCAGCTCACCGACGCAAAGGGGCGCCGTACATGGCTACACCTTC.

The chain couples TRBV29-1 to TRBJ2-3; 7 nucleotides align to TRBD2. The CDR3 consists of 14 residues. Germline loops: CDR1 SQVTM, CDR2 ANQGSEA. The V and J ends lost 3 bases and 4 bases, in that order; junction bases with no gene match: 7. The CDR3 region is CSVEASGRPDTQYF. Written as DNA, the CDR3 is TGCAGCGTTGAGGCTAGCGGTCGACCAGATACGCAGTATTTT.

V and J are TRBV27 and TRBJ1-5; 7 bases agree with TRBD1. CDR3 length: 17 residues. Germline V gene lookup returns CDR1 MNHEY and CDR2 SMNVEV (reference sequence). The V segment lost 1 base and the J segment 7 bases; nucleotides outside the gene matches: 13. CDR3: CASSLYPPDRERQPQHF. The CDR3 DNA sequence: TGTGCCAGCAGTTTATACCCCCCCGACAGGGAACGGCAGCCCCAGCATTTT.

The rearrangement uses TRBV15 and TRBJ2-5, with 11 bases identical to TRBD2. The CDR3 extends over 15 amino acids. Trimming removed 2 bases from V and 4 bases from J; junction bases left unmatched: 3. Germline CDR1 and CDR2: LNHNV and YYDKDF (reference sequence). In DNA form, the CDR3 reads TGTGCCACCAGCAGATATAGCGGGGGGGCAGAGACCCAGTACTTC. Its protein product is CATSRYSGGAETQYF.